This TCR beta chain came from a study of human T cells and chemical hapten exposure. Each CDR3 protein is one row after TCRdb ran MiXCR on the RACE reads. The sample has 30,000 to 35,000 distinct CDR3 sequences, around 7.4% seen once. Unmatched junction bases numbered 7, after V lost 1 base and J lost 6 bases. The CDR3 is 15 amino acids. Germline V gene lookup returns CDR1 SGHTA and CDR2 FQGNSA. Regarding time point: healthy volunteer bleed at 2 weeks. Unfractionated whole blood was the source of the extracted total RNA. This clonotype has more than one count but fewer than ten. This TCR derives from a human donor in good health. Some clones in this sample may be carry-over from other donors' samples. The sequenced material came from whole blood. The chain is built from TRBV7-2 and TRBJ1-2; 8 nucleotides agree with TRBD1. The DNA of the CDR3 is TGTGCCAGCAGCTTAGTAGGGACAGGAGCCAATGGCTACACCTTC. It codes for CASSLVGTGANGYTF.